This T cell receptor (beta chain) was profiled in a study of CD8+CD57+ T cells in acquired aplastic anemia. Study overall: Each DNA sample taken from sorted CD4+ and CD8+ cells came to about 3.2 ug on average.

Using genomic DNA as the template, TCR beta VDJ and CDR3 profiling was carried out. TCRdb recomputed calls from the reads with MiXCR, one row per CDR3 protein. Seen here are fewer than 300,000 distinct CDR3 sequences, 82% observed once, and the top ten hold 35% to 50%. This CDR3 comprises 16 residues. Germline V gene lookup returns CDR1 SGDLS and CDR2 YYNGEE. V dropped 4 bases and J dropped 5 bases, with 21 bases sitting between them. As to this clonotype: This may arise from a read error, as a much more abundant clone is one base away.

CD8+CD57+ cell expansion had been shown by flow cytometry in patients chosen for sequencing. Severe acquired aplastic anemia was diagnosed in all patients. V is TRBV9 and J is TRBJ1-2, with D maybe TRBD1 (5 bases). Sequencing used sorted CD4+, CD8+, or CD8+CD57+ T cells (not recorded which) from PBMCs. The receptor comes from a human donor with aplastic anemia. CDR3 sequence reads: CASSWARDGLVYGYTF. For the CDR3, the DNA is TGTGCCAGCAGCTGGGCGAGGGACGGGCTTGTATATGGCTACACCTTC.